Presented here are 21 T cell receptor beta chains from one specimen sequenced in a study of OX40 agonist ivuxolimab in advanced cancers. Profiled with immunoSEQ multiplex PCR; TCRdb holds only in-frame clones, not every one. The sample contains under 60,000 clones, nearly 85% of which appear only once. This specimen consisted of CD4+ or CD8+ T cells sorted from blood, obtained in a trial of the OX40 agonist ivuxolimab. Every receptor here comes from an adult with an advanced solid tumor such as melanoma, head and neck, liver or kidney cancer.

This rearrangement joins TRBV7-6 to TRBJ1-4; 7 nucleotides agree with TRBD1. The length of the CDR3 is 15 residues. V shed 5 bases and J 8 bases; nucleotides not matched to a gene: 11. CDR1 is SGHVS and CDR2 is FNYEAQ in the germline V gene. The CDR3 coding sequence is TGTGCCAGCAGCCCTCGGACAGGAGGCACCGAAAAACTGTTTTTT. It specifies CASSPRTGGTEKLFF.

CDR3 sequence: CASGVNSPLHF. The CDR3 nucleotides are TGTGCCAGCGGGGTTAATTCACCCCTCCACTTT. The chain links TRBV6-1 to TRBJ1-6; D is unresolved. Trimming stripped 8 bases from V and 6 bases from J, with 5 bases between. Germline assignment: CDR1 MNHNS and CDR2 SASEGT. The CDR3 loop spans 11 amino acids.

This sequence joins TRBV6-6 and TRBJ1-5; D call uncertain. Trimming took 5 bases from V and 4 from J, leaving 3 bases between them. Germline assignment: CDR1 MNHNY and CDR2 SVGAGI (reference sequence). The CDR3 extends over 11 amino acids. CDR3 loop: CASSPNQPQHF. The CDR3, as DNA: TGTGCCAGCAGTCCAAATCAGCCCCAGCATTTT.

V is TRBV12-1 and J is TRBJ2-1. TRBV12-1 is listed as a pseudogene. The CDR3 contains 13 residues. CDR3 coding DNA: TGTGCCAGCAGTCCAAATCGGGGCACTGAGCAGTTCTTC. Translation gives CASSPNRGTEQFF.

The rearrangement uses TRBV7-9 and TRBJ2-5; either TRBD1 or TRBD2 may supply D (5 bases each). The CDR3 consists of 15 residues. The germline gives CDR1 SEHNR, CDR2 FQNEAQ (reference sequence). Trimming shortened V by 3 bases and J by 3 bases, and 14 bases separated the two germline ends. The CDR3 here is CASSFVGTIKETQYF. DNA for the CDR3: TGTGCCAGCAGCTTTGTGGGGACCATTAAAGAGACCCAGTACTTC.

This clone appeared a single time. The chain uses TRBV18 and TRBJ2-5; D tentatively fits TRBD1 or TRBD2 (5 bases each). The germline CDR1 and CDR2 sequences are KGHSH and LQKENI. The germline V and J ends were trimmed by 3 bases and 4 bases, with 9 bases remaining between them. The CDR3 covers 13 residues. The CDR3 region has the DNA TGTGCCAGCTCACCCCGGGACCGAGAGACCCAGTACTTC. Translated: CASSPRDRETQYF.

The CDR3 region has the DNA TGCAGCGCAGTTGTTGGACTAGCGGGGGGCAATGAGCAGTTCTTC. Translating it yields CSAVVGLAGGNEQFF. J is TRBJ2-1 and V is TRBV29-1, with 14 bases aligning to TRBD2. The V gene's germline CDR1 is SQVTM and CDR2 ANQGSEA. The J segment lost 6 bases and the V segment lost 7 bases, leaving 8 bases of the junction unmatched. CDR3 length: 15 residues.

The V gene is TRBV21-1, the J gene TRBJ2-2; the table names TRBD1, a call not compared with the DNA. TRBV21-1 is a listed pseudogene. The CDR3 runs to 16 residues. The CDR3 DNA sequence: TGTGCCAGCAACCCGGCCCAGGGGGCCTACAACGGGGAGCTGTTTTTT. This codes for CASNPAQGAYNGELFF.

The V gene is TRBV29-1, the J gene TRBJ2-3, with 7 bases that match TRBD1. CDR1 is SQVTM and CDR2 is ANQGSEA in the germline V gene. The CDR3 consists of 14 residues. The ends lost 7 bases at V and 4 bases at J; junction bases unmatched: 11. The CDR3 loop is CSGSGQAGADTQYF. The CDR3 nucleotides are TGCAGCGGCTCCGGACAGGCTGGGGCAGATACGCAGTATTTT.

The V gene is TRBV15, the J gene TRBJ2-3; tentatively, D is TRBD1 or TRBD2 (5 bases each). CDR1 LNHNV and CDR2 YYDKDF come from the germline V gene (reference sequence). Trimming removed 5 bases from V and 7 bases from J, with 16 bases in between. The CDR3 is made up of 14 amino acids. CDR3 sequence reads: CATSGEDRGNTQYF. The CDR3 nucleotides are TGTGCCACCAGCGGGGAAGACAGAGGGAATACGCAGTATTTT.

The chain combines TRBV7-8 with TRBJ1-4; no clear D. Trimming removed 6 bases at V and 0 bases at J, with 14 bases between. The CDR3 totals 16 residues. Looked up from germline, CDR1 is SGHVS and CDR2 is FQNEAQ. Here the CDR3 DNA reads TGTGCCAGCAGTTTGAATCCAAGAACAACTAATGAAAAACTGTTTTTT. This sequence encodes CASSLNPRTTNEKLFF.

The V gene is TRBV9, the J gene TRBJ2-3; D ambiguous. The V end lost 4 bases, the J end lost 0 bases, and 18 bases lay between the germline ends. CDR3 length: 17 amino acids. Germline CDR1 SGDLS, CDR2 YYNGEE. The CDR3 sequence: CASSPLRPPSSTDTQYF. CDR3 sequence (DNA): TGTGCCAGCAGCCCACTTCGCCCCCCGTCTAGCACAGATACGCAGTATTTT.

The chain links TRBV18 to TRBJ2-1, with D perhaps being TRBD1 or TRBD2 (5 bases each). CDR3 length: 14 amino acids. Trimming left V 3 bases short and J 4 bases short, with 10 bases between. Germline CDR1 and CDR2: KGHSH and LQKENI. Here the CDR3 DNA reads TGTGCCAGCTCACCCCCTGGGGGATACAATGAGCAGTTCTTC. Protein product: CASSPPGGYNEQFF.

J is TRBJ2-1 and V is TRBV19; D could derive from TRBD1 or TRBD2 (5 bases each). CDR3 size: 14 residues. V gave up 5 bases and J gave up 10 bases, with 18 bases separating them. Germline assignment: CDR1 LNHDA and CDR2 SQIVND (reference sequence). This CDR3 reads CASSVGRARFEQFF. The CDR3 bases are TGTGCCAGTAGTGTGGGACGGGCCAGGTTCGAGCAGTTCTTC.

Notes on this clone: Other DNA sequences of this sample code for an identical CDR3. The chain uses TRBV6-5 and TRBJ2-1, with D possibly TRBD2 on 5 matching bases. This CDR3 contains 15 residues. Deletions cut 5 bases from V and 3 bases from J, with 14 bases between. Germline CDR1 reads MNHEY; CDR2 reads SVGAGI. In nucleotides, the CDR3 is TGTGCCAGCAGTGTCGACAAAGGAGGCTACAATGAGCAGTTCTTC. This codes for CASSVDKGGYNEQFF.

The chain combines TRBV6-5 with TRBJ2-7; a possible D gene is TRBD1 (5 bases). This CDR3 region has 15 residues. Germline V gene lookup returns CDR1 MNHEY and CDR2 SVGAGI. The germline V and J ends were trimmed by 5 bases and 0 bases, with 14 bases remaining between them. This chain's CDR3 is CASSGARGHSYEQYF. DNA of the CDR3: TGTGCCAGCAGTGGGGCAAGAGGCCACTCCTACGAGCAGTACTTC.

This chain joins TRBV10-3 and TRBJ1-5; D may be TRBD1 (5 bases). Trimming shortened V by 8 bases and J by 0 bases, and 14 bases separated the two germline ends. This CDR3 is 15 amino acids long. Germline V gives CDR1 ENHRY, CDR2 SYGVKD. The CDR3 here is CAIGPGPVSNQPQHF. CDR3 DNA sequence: TGTGCCATCGGGCCAGGGCCGGTTAGCAATCAGCCCCAGCATTTT.

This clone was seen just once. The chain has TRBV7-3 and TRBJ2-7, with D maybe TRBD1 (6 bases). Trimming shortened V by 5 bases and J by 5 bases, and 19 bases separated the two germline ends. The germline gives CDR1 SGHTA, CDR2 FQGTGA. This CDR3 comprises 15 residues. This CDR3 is CASSPGAVSIHEQYF. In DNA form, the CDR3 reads TGTGCCAGCAGCCCAGGGGCAGTCTCTATCCACGAGCAGTACTTC.

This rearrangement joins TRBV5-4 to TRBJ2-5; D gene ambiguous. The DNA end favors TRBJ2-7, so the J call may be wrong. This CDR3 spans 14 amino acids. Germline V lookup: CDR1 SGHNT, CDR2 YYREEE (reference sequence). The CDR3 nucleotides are TGTGCCAGCAGCTCACTCCGGGTTCCTTACGAGCAGTACTTC. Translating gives CASSSLRVPYEQYF.

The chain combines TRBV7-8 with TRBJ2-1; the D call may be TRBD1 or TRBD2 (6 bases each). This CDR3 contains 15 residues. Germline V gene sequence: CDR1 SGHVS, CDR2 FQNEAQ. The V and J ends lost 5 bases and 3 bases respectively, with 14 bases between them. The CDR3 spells CASSRRGTGYNEQFF. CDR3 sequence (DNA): TGTGCCAGCAGCCGGAGGGGGACGGGCTACAATGAGCAGTTCTTC.

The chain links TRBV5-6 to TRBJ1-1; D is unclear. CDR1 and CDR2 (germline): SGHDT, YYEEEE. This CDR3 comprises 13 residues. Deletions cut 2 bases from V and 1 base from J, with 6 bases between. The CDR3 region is CASSLGKNTEAFF. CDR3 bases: TGTGCCAGCAGCTTAGGGAAGAACACTGAAGCTTTCTTT. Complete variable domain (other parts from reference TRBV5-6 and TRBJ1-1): DAGVTQSPTHLIKTRGQQVTLRCSPKSGHDTVSWYQQALGQGPQFIFQYYEEEERQRGNFPDRFSGHQFPNYSSELNVNALLLGDSALYLCASSLGKNTEAFFGQGTRLTVV.